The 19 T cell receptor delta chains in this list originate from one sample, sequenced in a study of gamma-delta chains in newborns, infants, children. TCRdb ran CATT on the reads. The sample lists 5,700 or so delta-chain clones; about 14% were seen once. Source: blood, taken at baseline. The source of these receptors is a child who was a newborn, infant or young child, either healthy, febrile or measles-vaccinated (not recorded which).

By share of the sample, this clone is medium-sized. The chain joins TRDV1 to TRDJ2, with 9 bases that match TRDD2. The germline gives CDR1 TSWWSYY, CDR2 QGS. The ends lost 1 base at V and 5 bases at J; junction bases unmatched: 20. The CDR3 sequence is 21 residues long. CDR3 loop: CALGERFTFLRILGKTAQLFF. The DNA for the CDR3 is TGTGCTCTTGGGGAACGGTTTACCTTCCTACGTATACTGGGGAAAACAGCACAACTCTTCTTT.

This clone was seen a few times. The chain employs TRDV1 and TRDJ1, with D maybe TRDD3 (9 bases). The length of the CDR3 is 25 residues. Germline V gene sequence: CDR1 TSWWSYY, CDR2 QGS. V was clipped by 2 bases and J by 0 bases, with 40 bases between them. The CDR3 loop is CALGEVLPLPTIDRVLGDNTDKLIF. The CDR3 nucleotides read TGTGCTCTTGGGGAAGTCCTTCCGCTTCCTACGATTGATAGAGTACTGGGGGACAACACCGATAAACTCATCTTT.

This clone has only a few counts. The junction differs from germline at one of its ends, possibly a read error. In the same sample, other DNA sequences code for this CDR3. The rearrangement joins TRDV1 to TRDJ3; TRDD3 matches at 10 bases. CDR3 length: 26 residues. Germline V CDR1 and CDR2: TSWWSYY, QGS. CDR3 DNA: TGTGCCCTTGGGGAAATTCCTGGGTCAAGATTCCTACTGGCTACTGGGGGATCTTGGGACACCCGACAGATGTTTTTC. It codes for CALGEIPGSRFLLATGGSWDTRQMFF.

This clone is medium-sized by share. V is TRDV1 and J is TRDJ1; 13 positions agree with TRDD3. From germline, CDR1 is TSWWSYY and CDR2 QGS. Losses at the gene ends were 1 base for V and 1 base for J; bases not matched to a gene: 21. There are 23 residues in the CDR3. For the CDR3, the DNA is TGTGCTCTTGGGGAACGGGCTTTATTTATCCTACTTACTGGGGGATACGTCACCGATAAACTCATCTTT. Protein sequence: CALGERALFILLTGGYVTDKLIF.

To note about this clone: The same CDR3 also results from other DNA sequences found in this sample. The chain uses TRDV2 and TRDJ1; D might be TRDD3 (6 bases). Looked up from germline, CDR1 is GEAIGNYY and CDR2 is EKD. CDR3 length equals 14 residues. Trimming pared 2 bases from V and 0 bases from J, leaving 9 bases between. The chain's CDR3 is CACDNLGDTDKLIF. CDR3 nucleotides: TGTGCCTGTGACAACTTGGGGGACACCGATAAACTCATCTTT.

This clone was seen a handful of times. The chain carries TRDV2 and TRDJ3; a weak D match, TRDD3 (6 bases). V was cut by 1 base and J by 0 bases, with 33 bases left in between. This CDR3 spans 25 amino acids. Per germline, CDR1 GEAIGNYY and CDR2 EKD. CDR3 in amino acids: CACDTYTYPMYWAILDSWDTRQMFF. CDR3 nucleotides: TGTGCCTGTGACACATATACCTACCCGATGTACTGGGCAATTCTTGACTCCTGGGACACCCGACAGATGTTTTTC.

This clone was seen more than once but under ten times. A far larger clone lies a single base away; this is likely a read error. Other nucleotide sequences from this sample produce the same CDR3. The CDR3 nucleotides read TGTGCCTTCTTTGGTGGCTACTGGGGGATTAACACCGATAAACTCATCTTT. Protein sequence: CAFFGGYWGINTDKLIF. The chain uses TRDV3 and TRDJ1, with 10 bases identical to TRDD3. Germline loops: CDR1 TVYSNPD, CDR2 GDNSRS (reference sequence). J was trimmed by 0 bases and V by 3 bases; bases with no gene match: 13. The CDR3 is 17 amino acids.

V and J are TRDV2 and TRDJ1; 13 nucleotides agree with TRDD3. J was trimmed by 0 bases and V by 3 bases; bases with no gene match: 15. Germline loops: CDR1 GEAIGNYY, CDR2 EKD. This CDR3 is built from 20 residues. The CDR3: CACDYLLGDTGFAYTDKLIF. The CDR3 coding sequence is TGTGCCTGTGACTACTTACTGGGGGATACGGGCTTTGCTTACACCGATAAACTCATCTTT.

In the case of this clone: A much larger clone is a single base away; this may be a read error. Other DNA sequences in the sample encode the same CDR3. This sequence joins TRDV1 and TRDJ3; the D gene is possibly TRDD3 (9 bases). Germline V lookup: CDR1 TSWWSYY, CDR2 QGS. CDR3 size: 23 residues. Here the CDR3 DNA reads TGCGCTCTTGGGGAACGATCTTCCTACAACTGGGGGACGAGCTCCTGGGACACCCGACAGATGTTTTTC. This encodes CALGERSSYNWGTSSWDTRQMFF.

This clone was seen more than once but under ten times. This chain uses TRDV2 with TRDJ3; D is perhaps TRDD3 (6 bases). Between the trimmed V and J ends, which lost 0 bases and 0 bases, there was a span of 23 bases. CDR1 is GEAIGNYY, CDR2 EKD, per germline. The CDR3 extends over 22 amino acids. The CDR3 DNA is TGTGCCTGTGACACCCTCCTCGAGGGGGGGGACGGGAGCTCCTGGGACACCCGACAGATGTTTTTC. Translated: CACDTLLEGGDGSSWDTRQMFF.

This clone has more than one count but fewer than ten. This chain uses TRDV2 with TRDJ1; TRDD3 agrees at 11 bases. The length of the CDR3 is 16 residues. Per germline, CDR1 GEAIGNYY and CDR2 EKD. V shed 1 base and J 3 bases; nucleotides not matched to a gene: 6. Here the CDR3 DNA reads TGTGCCTGTGACACGCTGGGGGATACAGAAGCCGATAAACTCATCTTT. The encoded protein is CACDTLGDTEADKLIF.

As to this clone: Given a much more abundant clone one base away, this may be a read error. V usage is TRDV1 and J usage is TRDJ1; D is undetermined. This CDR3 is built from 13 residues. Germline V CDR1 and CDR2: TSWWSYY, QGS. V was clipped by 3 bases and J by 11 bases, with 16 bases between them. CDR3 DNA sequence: TGTGCTCTTGGGGAGCCCTCCCGGAGGTCCCTCATCTTT. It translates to CALGEPSRRSLIF.

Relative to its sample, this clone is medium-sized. CDR3 sequence reads: CACDTVSGGSDKLIF. In DNA, the CDR3 is TGTGCCTGTGACACGGTATCTGGGGGTAGCGATAAACTCATCTTT. V usage is TRDV2 and J usage is TRDJ1, with 7 bases aligning to TRDD3. The CDR3 is 15 residues long. The V segment lost 1 base and the J segment 4 bases; nucleotides outside the gene matches: 8. Germline-derived CDR1 and CDR2 are GEAIGNYY and EKD.

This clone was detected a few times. The CDR3 here is CALAPLPFFLLSGDYTDKLIF. The CDR3 coding sequence is TGTGCTCTTGCCCCCTTACCATTCTTCCTACTATCTGGGGATTACACCGATAAACTCATCTTT. This chain joins TRDV1 and TRDJ1; 8 bases are a match to TRDD2. CDR1 and CDR2 (germline): TSWWSYY, QGS. The CDR3 totals 21 residues. Losses at the gene ends were 7 bases for V and 0 bases for J; bases not matched to a gene: 25.

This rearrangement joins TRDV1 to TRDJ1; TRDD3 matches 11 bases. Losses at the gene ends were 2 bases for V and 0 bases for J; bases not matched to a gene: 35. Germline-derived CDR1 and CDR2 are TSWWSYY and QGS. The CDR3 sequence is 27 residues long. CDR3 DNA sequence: TGTGCTCTTGGGGAAGTGTATTTCCTAGGCCTCCCCTACTGGGGGATAGGAATTCCGTCGTACACCGATAAACTCATCTTT. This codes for CALGEVYFLGLPYWGIGIPSYTDKLIF.

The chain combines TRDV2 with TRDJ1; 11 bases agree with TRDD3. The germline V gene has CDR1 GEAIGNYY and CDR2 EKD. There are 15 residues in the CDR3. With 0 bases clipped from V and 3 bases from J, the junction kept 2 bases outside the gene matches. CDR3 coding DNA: TGTGCCTGTGACACCTGGGGGATACGAGCCGATAAACTCATCTTT. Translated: CACDTWGIRADKLIF.

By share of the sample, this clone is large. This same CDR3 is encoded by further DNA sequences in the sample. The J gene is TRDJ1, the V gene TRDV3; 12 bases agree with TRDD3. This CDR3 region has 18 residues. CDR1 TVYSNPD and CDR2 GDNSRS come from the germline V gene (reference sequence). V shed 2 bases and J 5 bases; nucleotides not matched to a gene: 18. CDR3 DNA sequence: TGTGCCTTTCGGCCTTCCTACTGGGGGATACCCAGAGGGGATAAACTCATCTTT. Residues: CAFRPSYWGIPRGDKLIF.

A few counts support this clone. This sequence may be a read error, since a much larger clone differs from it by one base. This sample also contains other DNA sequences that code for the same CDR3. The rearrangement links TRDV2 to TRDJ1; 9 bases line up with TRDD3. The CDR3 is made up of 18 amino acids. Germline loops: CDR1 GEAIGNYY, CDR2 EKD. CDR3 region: CACDTVTGGPRSFDKLIF. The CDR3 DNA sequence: TGTGCCTGCGACACCGTTACTGGGGGACCACGGAGTTTCGATAAACTCATCTTT.

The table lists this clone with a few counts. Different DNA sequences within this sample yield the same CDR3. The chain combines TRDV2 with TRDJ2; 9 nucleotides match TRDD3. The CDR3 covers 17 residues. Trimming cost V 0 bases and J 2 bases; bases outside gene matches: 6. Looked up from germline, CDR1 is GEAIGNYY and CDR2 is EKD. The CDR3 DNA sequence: TGTGCCTGTGACACCGTGGGGGATAAAGCCTTGACAGCACAACTCTTCTTT. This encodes CACDTVGDKALTAQLFF.